The 3 T cell receptor beta chains presented below share a single source sample, sequenced in a study of blood T cell repertoires in COVID-19. Only in-frame clones appear in the TCRdb table, and some are missing; sequencing was by immunoSEQ multiplex PCR. Of fewer than 200,000 clones in the sample, around 77% were seen once. Material for sequencing was peripheral blood. These receptors originate from a man in his 70s with active or convalescent COVID-19.

Details on this clone: Other DNA variants within this sample encode the same CDR3. The V and J genes are TRBV19 and TRBJ1-1; D ambiguous. With 0 bases removed from V and 4 bases from J, the gap between germline ends came to 6 bases. Germline V gives CDR1 LNHDA, CDR2 SQIVND (reference sequence). The CDR3 sequence is 13 residues long. The CDR3 spells CASSIESGTEAFF. The CDR3 bases are TGTGCCAGTAGTATAGAGAGCGGCACTGAAGCTTTCTTT.

J is TRBJ1-2 and V is TRBV30, with D unclear. Trimming shortened V by 5 bases and J by 8 bases, and 12 bases separated the two germline ends. The CDR3 loop spans 11 amino acids. Per germline, CDR1 GTSNPN and CDR2 SVGIG (reference sequence). The CDR3 sequence: CAWDSEGGYTF. DNA of the CDR3: TGTGCCTGGGACTCAGAGGGCGGCTACACCTTC.

In its sample, this clone is medium-sized. The chain joins TRBV27 to TRBJ2-7, with D perhaps matching TRBD1 (8 bases). Between the trimmed V and J ends, which lost 4 bases and 2 bases, there was a span of 12 bases. CDR1 and CDR2 (germline): MNHEY, SMNVEV (reference sequence). This CDR3 is 14 amino acids long. DNA of the CDR3: TGTGCCAGCAGTTCCACAGGGGGGGCCTACGAGCAGTACTTC. The encoded protein is CASSSTGGAYEQYF.